The rows below give T cell receptor beta chains drawn from one sample of a study of cytomegalovirus exposure and HLA in healthy donors. Clones were sequenced by immunoSEQ multiplex PCR, and TCRdb holds only the in-frame ones, with some missing. The sample has roughly 150,000 clones, over 70% seen once. Sequencing input: PBMCs. The receptors were gathered from a woman aged 40-49 years in good health and CMV-seropositive. The CDR3 runs from the conserved cysteine through the conserved F or W. The order of the fields is J gene, V gene, D gene, clone size, CDR3 DNA, CDR3 protein. A D gene is named only where the DNA matches it firmly. The size field is filled for only some rows; it gives once, few, many or a size class.

j_gene: TRBJ2-1
v_gene: TRBV9
d_gene: NA
abundance: NA
CDR3nt: TGTGCCAGCAGCGTAGGGAGGGGTACTGAGCAGTTCTTC
CDR3aa: CASSVGRGTEQFF

j_gene: TRBJ2-7
v_gene: TRBV9
d_gene: TRBD1
abundance: few
CDR3nt: TGTGCCAGCAGCGTAGATCGGGGGACAGGGAGTTTCTACGAGCAGTACTTC
CDR3aa: CASSVDRGTGSFYEQYF

j_gene: TRBJ1-1
v_gene: TRBV19
d_gene: NA
abundance: NA
CDR3nt: TGTGCCAGTATCAGATCTGGGTCGGGCACTGAAGCTTTCTTT
CDR3aa: CASIRSGSGTEAFF

j_gene: TRBJ2-1
v_gene: TRBV9
d_gene: TRBD2
abundance: NA
CDR3nt: TGTGCCAGCACCCTAGCGGGGGAGGGCGTCAATGAGCAGTTCTTC
CDR3aa: CASTLAGEGVNEQFF

j_gene: TRBJ2-1
v_gene: TRBV7-2
d_gene: NA
abundance: few
CDR3nt: TGTGCCAGCAGCTTAGAGGGGGGGACTCAGGGGAGCAATGAGCAGTTCTTC
CDR3aa: CASSLEGGTQGSNEQFF

j_gene: TRBJ1-1
v_gene: TRBV5-4
d_gene: NA
abundance: NA
CDR3nt: TGTGCCAGCAGGGGGGGGGCGCGAACTGAAGCTTTCTTT
CDR3aa: CASRGGARTEAFF

j_gene: TRBJ1-6
v_gene: TRBV28
d_gene: TRBD1
abundance: NA
CDR3nt: TGTGCCAGCAGAAGCCAGGGGGCCTCCTATAATTCACCCCTCCACTTT
CDR3aa: CASRSQGASYNSPLHF

j_gene: TRBJ1-2
v_gene: TRBV2
d_gene: NA
abundance: NA
CDR3nt: TGTGCCAGCAGTGAAAGCCCCGAATTCTATGGCTACACCTTC
CDR3aa: CASSESPEFYGYTF

j_gene: TRBJ1-2
v_gene: TRBV7-2
d_gene: TRBD1
abundance: NA
CDR3nt: TGTGCCAGCAGCTTAGAGGGACAGGGCATCGGCTACACCTTC
CDR3aa: CASSLEGQGIGYTF

j_gene: TRBJ2-5
v_gene: TRBV9
d_gene: TRBD2
abundance: NA
CDR3nt: TGTGCCAGCAGCGAGGGAGGGTCCGTGGAGACCCAGTACTTC
CDR3aa: CASSEGGSVETQYF

j_gene: TRBJ2-2
v_gene: TRBV5-4
d_gene: NA
abundance: NA
CDR3nt: TGTGCCAGCAGCTTCCAGGCTCAAGGCGGGGAGCTGTTTTTT
CDR3aa: CASSFQAQGGELFF

j_gene: TRBJ1-1
v_gene: TRBV10-3
d_gene: TRBD1
abundance: NA
CDR3nt: TGTGCCATCAGTTCCGGGACAGGAGAAGCTTTCTTT
CDR3aa: CAISSGTGEAFF

j_gene: TRBJ1-3
v_gene: TRBV13
d_gene: NA
abundance: NA
CDR3nt: TGTGCCAGCAGCTTAGAATCGGGAGGCACGCTCTCTGGAAACACCATATATTTT
CDR3aa: CASSLESGGTLSGNTIYF

j_gene: TRBJ2-7
v_gene: TRBV30
d_gene: NA
abundance: NA
CDR3nt: TGTGCCTGGGGGGGGGCCGGTGTCTACGAGCAGTACTTC
CDR3aa: CAWGGAGVYEQYF

j_gene: TRBJ1-1
v_gene: TRBV27
d_gene: TRBD1
abundance: NA
CDR3nt: TGTGCCAGCAGGGGGACAGGGGCCACTGAAGCTTTCTTT
CDR3aa: CASRGTGATEAFF

j_gene: TRBJ1-2
v_gene: TRBV4-1
d_gene: NA
abundance: NA
CDR3nt: TGCGCTAGCAGCCACCCTGCTACAGGGAAATATGGCTACACCTTC
CDR3aa: CASSHPATGKYGYTF

j_gene: TRBJ1-6
v_gene: TRBV7-9
d_gene: TRBD1
abundance: NA
CDR3nt: TGTGCCAGCAGCACAGACAGGGCGGCTTCACCCCTCCACTTT
CDR3aa: CASSTDRAASPLHF

j_gene: TRBJ1-5
v_gene: TRBV6-5
d_gene: TRBD1
abundance: NA
CDR3nt: TGTGCCAGCAGTCAGGGACAGGGGGGGAATCAGCCCCAGCATTTT
CDR3aa: CASSQGQGGNQPQHF

j_gene: TRBJ1-5
v_gene: TRBV7-9
d_gene: NA
abundance: NA
CDR3nt: TGTGCCAGCAGCTTTTCGGGACTTGCCGGTCAGCCCCAGCATTTT
CDR3aa: CASSFSGLAGQPQHF

j_gene: TRBJ1-2
v_gene: TRBV27
d_gene: NA
abundance: NA
CDR3nt: TGTGCCAGCAGCTCGAACAGTCGTGGGCCCAAGTATGGCTACACCTTC
CDR3aa: CASSSNSRGPKYGYTF

j_gene: TRBJ1-6
v_gene: TRBV10-3
d_gene: NA
abundance: NA
CDR3nt: TGTGCCATCAGCCACGGGGGGGATGAGTCACCCCTCCACTTT
CDR3aa: CAISHGGDESPLHF

j_gene: TRBJ1-4
v_gene: TRBV28
d_gene: NA
abundance: NA
CDR3nt: TGTGCCAGCAGTTCCTTGGACAGCTCTAATGAAAAACTGTTTTTT
CDR3aa: CASSSLDSSNEKLFF

j_gene: TRBJ2-3
v_gene: TRBV30
d_gene: TRBD2
abundance: NA
CDR3nt: TGTGCCTGGAGGCCCGCCGGGACTAGCAATACGCAGTATTTT
CDR3aa: CAWRPAGTSNTQYF

j_gene: TRBJ2-7
v_gene: TRBV7-3
d_gene: NA
abundance: NA
CDR3nt: TGTGCCAGCAGGTCTCGACTCTCCACCTCCTACGAGCAGTACTTC
CDR3aa: CASRSRLSTSYEQYF

j_gene: TRBJ2-7
v_gene: TRBV5-1
d_gene: NA
abundance: NA
CDR3nt: TGCGCCAGCAAAGAGACAGTCTCCTACGAGCAGTACTTC
CDR3aa: CASKETVSYEQYF

j_gene: TRBJ2-7
v_gene: TRBV5-5
d_gene: NA
abundance: NA
CDR3nt: TGTGCCAGCAGCTTGGTAGGGGGCTACGAGCAGTACTTC
CDR3aa: CASSLVGGYEQYF

j_gene: TRBJ2-7
v_gene: TRBV7-9
d_gene: NA
abundance: NA
CDR3nt: TGTGCCAGCGCCGGGGGACAGACCTACGAGCAGTACTTC
CDR3aa: CASAGGQTYEQYF

j_gene: TRBJ1-1
v_gene: TRBV7-9
d_gene: TRBD1
abundance: NA
CDR3nt: TGTGCCAGCAGCTTATTGTGGACAGGCGTCACGAACACTGAAGCTTTCTTT
CDR3aa: CASSLLWTGVTNTEAFF

j_gene: TRBJ1-6
v_gene: TRBV18
d_gene: TRBD1
abundance: NA
CDR3nt: TGTGCCAGCACGACCTCCTCCGGGACAGGGAATTCACCCCTCCACTTT
CDR3aa: CASTTSSGTGNSPLHF

j_gene: TRBJ1-4
v_gene: TRBV7-6
d_gene: NA
abundance: few
CDR3nt: TGTGCCAGCAGCTTAGCGCCAGGGGATAATGAAAAACTGTTTTTT
CDR3aa: CASSLAPGDNEKLFF

j_gene: TRBJ1-4
v_gene: TRBV29-1
d_gene: TRBD1
abundance: NA
CDR3nt: TGCAGCGTTGGTCAGGGGGTGCGGGAAAAACTGTTTTTT
CDR3aa: CSVGQGVREKLFF

j_gene: TRBJ2-3
v_gene: TRBV20-1
d_gene: TRBD2
abundance: NA
CDR3nt: TGCAGCGCGGGACTAGGGGATACGCAGTATTTT
CDR3aa: CSAGLGDTQYF

j_gene: TRBJ1-6
v_gene: TRBV28
d_gene: NA
abundance: NA
CDR3nt: TGTGCCAGCAGTTTGGTGGGCCAGTCGAATAATTCACCCCTCCACTTT
CDR3aa: CASSLVGQSNNSPLHF

j_gene: TRBJ1-1
v_gene: TRBV9
d_gene: NA
abundance: NA
CDR3nt: TGTGCCAGCAGCGTAGTACAGAACACTGAAGCTTTCTTT
CDR3aa: CASSVVQNTEAFF

j_gene: TRBJ2-3
v_gene: TRBV2
d_gene: TRBD1
abundance: NA
CDR3nt: TGTGCCAGCAGCCGGGACAGGAACACAGATACGCAGTATTTT
CDR3aa: CASSRDRNTDTQYF

j_gene: TRBJ2-1
v_gene: TRBV7-8
d_gene: TRBD2
abundance: few
CDR3nt: TGTGCCAGCACCATGTGGGGACTAGCGGACCTGAGCTCCTACAATGAGCAGTTCTTC
CDR3aa: CASTMWGLADLSSYNEQFF

j_gene: TRBJ2-2
v_gene: TRBV5-1
d_gene: NA
abundance: NA
CDR3nt: TGCGCCAGCAGCTCTAGCCAACAGGGAACCGGGGAGCTGTTTTTT
CDR3aa: CASSSSQQGTGELFF

j_gene: TRBJ1-6
v_gene: TRBV2
d_gene: NA
abundance: NA
CDR3nt: TGTGCCAGCAATTTGGACGGGAAATCTCGGCCCCTCCACTTT
CDR3aa: CASNLDGKSRPLHF

j_gene: TRBJ2-7
v_gene: TRBV7-8
d_gene: TRBD1
abundance: NA
CDR3nt: TGTGCCAGCAGCTTAGGGACAGGGAGCGGTCTCTACGAGCAGTACTTC
CDR3aa: CASSLGTGSGLYEQYF

j_gene: TRBJ2-1
v_gene: TRBV21-1
d_gene: NA
abundance: once
CDR3nt: TGTGCCATCCCAACGGGGGGCTCTTACAATGAGCAGTTCTTC
CDR3aa: CAIPTGGSYNEQFF

j_gene: TRBJ2-2
v_gene: TRBV4-1
d_gene: TRBD2
abundance: NA
CDR3nt: TGCGCCAGCAGCCTAAGCTCTAGCGGGGGGGCCCCCGGGGAGCTGTTTTTT
CDR3aa: CASSLSSSGGAPGELFF

j_gene: TRBJ2-3
v_gene: TRBV29-1
d_gene: NA
abundance: NA
CDR3nt: TGCAGCGCAGGGGTGGGGCTCGGCACAGATACGCAGTATTTT
CDR3aa: CSAGVGLGTDTQYF

j_gene: TRBJ1-2
v_gene: TRBV19
d_gene: TRBD1
abundance: NA
CDR3nt: TGTGCCACCCGCGAGGACAGGGCCTATGGCTACACCTTC
CDR3aa: CATREDRAYGYTF

j_gene: TRBJ1-4
v_gene: TRBV7-2
d_gene: NA
abundance: NA
CDR3nt: TGTGCCAGCAGCCCGCGAGGGTCGGGGGCTAATGAAAAACTGTTTTTT
CDR3aa: CASSPRGSGANEKLFF